This TCR beta chain was sequenced in a study of beta chain features in type 1 diabetes. This CDR3 comprises 15 residues. Germline V gives CDR1 SNHLY, CDR2 FYNNEI. The junction had 6 bases not matched to a gene; V was cut back by 4 bases and J by 1 base. Overall study results and limits: For Type 1 diabetes patients, all four CD4+ subsets carried TCRB CDR3s that were moderately but significantly shorter. For patients and controls alike, PCR might favor shorter templates to the same degree.

Expressed TCRB transcripts were sequenced after all isolated RNA was converted to cDNA. Produced via immunoSEQ multiplex PCR; TCRdb's table is partial and in-frame only. The data contain 200,000 to 300,000 clones, about a tenth of them singletons. Concerning this clone: Its antigen is unidentified.

The source is a man aged 30-40 years with type 1 diabetes. Sequencing was done on a sample of naive CD4+ T cells from blood. V and J are TRBV2 and TRBJ2-7, with 8 bases lining up with TRBD1. DNA of the CDR3: TGTGCCAGCAGTGGGCCGGGACAGGCTTCCTACGAGCAGTACTTC. Translating it yields CASSGPGQASYEQYF.